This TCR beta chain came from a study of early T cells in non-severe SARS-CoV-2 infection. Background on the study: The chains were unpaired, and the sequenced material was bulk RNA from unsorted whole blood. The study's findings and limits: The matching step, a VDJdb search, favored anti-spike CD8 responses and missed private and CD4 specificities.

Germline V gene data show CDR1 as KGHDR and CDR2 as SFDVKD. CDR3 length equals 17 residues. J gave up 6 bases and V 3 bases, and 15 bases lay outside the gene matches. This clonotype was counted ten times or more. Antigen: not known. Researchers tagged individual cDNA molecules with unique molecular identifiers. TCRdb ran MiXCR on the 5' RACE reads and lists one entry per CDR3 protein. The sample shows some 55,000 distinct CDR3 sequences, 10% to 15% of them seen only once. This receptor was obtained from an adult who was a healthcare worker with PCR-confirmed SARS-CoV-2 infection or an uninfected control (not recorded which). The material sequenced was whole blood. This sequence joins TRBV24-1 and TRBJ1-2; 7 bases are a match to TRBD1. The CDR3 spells CATSDGPLTGTLDGYTF. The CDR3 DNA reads TGTGCCACCAGTGATGGCCCCCTGACAGGGACCCTCGATGGCTACACCTTC.